The rows below give T cell receptor beta chains drawn from one sample of a study of OX40 agonist ivuxolimab in advanced cancers. Here immunoSEQ multiplex PCR was the method, and the copy in TCRdb shows in-frame clones only, minus some. The data show about 62,000 clones, around 85% seen once. This specimen consisted of CD4+ or CD8+ T cells sorted from blood, obtained in a trial of the OX40 agonist ivuxolimab. The source is an adult with an advanced solid tumor such as melanoma, head and neck, liver or kidney cancer. The CDR3 runs from the conserved cysteine through the conserved F or W. The order of the fields is V gene, D gene, J gene, clone size, CDR3 DNA, CDR3 protein. The D gene is left open where the match is weak. Rows may omit the clone size; those that give it use once, few, many or a size class.

v_call: TRBV20-1; d_call: NA; j_call: TRBJ2-7; clone_size: NA; cdr3_nt: TGCAGTGCTAGTCCGGACCACGAGCAGTACTTC; cdr3_aa: CSASPDHEQYF
v_call: TRBV29-1; d_call: TRBD1; j_call: TRBJ1-1; clone_size: NA; cdr3_nt: TGCAGCGTGATAGGGGGCGGAAGGAACACTGAAGCTTTCTTT; cdr3_aa: CSVIGGGRNTEAFF
v_call: TRBV18; d_call: TRBD1; j_call: TRBJ1-4; clone_size: NA; cdr3_nt: TGTGCCAGCTCTGGACAGGGGGCGCCGGATGAAAAACTGTTTTTT; cdr3_aa: CASSGQGAPDEKLFF
v_call: TRBV7-2; d_call: TRBD1; j_call: TRBJ2-5; clone_size: NA; cdr3_nt: TGTGCCAGCAGCTCCGGGACAGGGGCATGGGAGACCCAGTACTTC; cdr3_aa: CASSSGTGAWETQYF
v_call: TRBV4-3; d_call: TRBD1; j_call: TRBJ2-7; clone_size: NA; cdr3_nt: TGCGCCAGCAGCCTTACCGGGACAGGGGTAAACGAGCAGTACTTC; cdr3_aa: CASSLTGTGVNEQYF
v_call: TRBV5-1; d_call: TRBD1; j_call: TRBJ1-2; clone_size: once; cdr3_nt: TGCGCCAGCAGCCGCCTCCCGGGACAGGGCAGTAATGGCTACACCTTC; cdr3_aa: CASSRLPGQGSNGYTF
v_call: TRBV6-1; d_call: NA; j_call: TRBJ1-1; clone_size: once; cdr3_nt: TGTGCCAGCAGTGAAAGTAGGGGAATCGGAGCTTTCTTT; cdr3_aa: CASSESRGIGAFF
v_call: TRBV7-8; d_call: NA; j_call: TRBJ2-2; clone_size: NA; cdr3_nt: TGTGCCAGCAGCTTAGGAGGGTACACCGGGGAGCTGTTTTTT; cdr3_aa: CASSLGGYTGELFF
v_call: TRBV5-4; d_call: NA; j_call: TRBJ1-3; clone_size: NA; cdr3_nt: TGTGCCAGCAGCGCAGGACGGAGCTCTGGAAACACCATATATTTT; cdr3_aa: CASSAGRSSGNTIYF
v_call: TRBV4-2; d_call: TRBD1; j_call: TRBJ2-6; clone_size: NA; cdr3_nt: TGTGCCAGCAGCCCCCACGGGACAGGCCTCTCTGGGGCCAACGTCCTGACTTTC; cdr3_aa: CASSPHGTGLSGANVLTF
v_call: TRBV10-3; d_call: NA; j_call: TRBJ2-1; clone_size: once; cdr3_nt: TGTGCCATCAGTGAGGTGAGTGGGAGACTCCAATACAATGAGCAGTTCTTC; cdr3_aa: CAISEVSGRLQYNEQFF
v_call: TRBV9; d_call: TRBD2; j_call: TRBJ2-1; clone_size: NA; cdr3_nt: TGTGCCAGCAGCTCCCTAGCGGGGGGGTACAATGAGCAGTTCTTC; cdr3_aa: CASSSLAGGYNEQFF
v_call: TRBV14; d_call: NA; j_call: TRBJ2-2; clone_size: NA; cdr3_nt: TGTGCCAGCAGCCAGTTGGGGTCCGGCACCGGGGAGCTGTTTTTT; cdr3_aa: CASSQLGSGTGELFF
v_call: TRBV7-7; d_call: TRBD2; j_call: TRBJ2-1; clone_size: NA; cdr3_nt: TGTGCCAGCAGCTCTTTAGCGGGGGGCGCAAACAATGAGCAGTTCTTC; cdr3_aa: CASSSLAGGANNEQFF
v_call: TRBV6-5; d_call: NA; j_call: TRBJ1-2; clone_size: NA; cdr3_nt: TGTGCCAGCAGTTACAAAGGTGGCTACACCTTC; cdr3_aa: CASSYKGGYTF
v_call: TRBV4-3; d_call: NA; j_call: TRBJ1-6; clone_size: NA; cdr3_nt: TGCGCCAGCAGCTTACAGGAGAATTCACCCCTCCACTTT; cdr3_aa: CASSLQENSPLHF
v_call: TRBV30; d_call: NA; j_call: TRBJ1-4; clone_size: NA; cdr3_nt: TGTGCCTGGAGACCGACCGGTGAAAAACTGTTTTTT; cdr3_aa: CAWRPTGEKLFF
v_call: TRBV5-4; d_call: NA; j_call: TRBJ2-5; clone_size: few; cdr3_nt: TGTGCCAGCAGCAGGGGGGGGACAGAAGAGACCCAGTACTTC; cdr3_aa: CASSRGGTEETQYF
v_call: TRBV9; d_call: NA; j_call: TRBJ1-2; clone_size: NA; cdr3_nt: TGTGCCAGCAGCGTAGATCCATCCTCCCGGGAGGGCTACACCTTC; cdr3_aa: CASSVDPSSREGYTF
v_call: TRBV27; d_call: TRBD1; j_call: TRBJ1-5; clone_size: NA; cdr3_nt: TGTGCCAGCAGGGGCAGGGGGGGCACCGGGCAGCCCCAGCATTTT; cdr3_aa: CASRGRGGTGQPQHF
v_call: TRBV11-3; d_call: NA; j_call: TRBJ2-7; clone_size: medium-sized; cdr3_nt: TGTGCCAGCAGCTTAGAATTAGCCTCCGAGCAGTACTTC; cdr3_aa: CASSLELASEQYF
v_call: TRBV5-5; d_call: NA; j_call: TRBJ1-1; clone_size: NA; cdr3_nt: TGTGCCAGCAGCTTGGCCGCGGCAACACCGAACACTGAAGCTTTCTTT; cdr3_aa: CASSLAAATPNTEAFF
v_call: TRBV30; d_call: TRBD2; j_call: TRBJ2-5; clone_size: once; cdr3_nt: TGTGCCTGGAGTCGTTTAGCGGGGGGCGAGACCCAGTACTTC; cdr3_aa: CAWSRLAGGETQYF
v_call: TRBV27; d_call: NA; j_call: TRBJ1-6; clone_size: NA; cdr3_nt: TGTGCCAGCAAAGGGGGGGCAGGGATGTTAAATTCACCCCTCCACTTT; cdr3_aa: CASKGGAGMLNSPLHF
v_call: TRBV9; d_call: NA; j_call: TRBJ1-1; clone_size: NA; cdr3_nt: TGTGCCAGCAGCCCCCAGGCGAACACTGAAGCTTTCTTT; cdr3_aa: CASSPQANTEAFF
v_call: TRBV7-9; d_call: TRBD1; j_call: TRBJ2-5; clone_size: NA; cdr3_nt: TGTGCCAGCAGCTTTGTCGCAGGACAGGGGAACCACTTC; cdr3_aa: CASSFVAGQGNHF
v_call: TRBV30; d_call: NA; j_call: TRBJ1-5; clone_size: few; cdr3_nt: TGTGCCTGGAACCTCGCAGGGAATCAGCCCCAGCATTTT; cdr3_aa: CAWNLAGNQPQHF
v_call: TRBV11-2; d_call: TRBD1; j_call: TRBJ2-7; clone_size: NA; cdr3_nt: TGTGCCAGCAGCTTAGATCTTCGGGGACAGAGGGACGAGCAGTACTTC; cdr3_aa: CASSLDLRGQRDEQYF
v_call: TRBV19; d_call: NA; j_call: TRBJ1-2; clone_size: once; cdr3_nt: TGTGCCAGTAGTGTTTTAAACTATGGCTACACCTTC; cdr3_aa: CASSVLNYGYTF
v_call: TRBV2; d_call: NA; j_call: TRBJ1-2; clone_size: NA; cdr3_nt: TGTGCCAGCACTGACAAAAACTATGGCTACACCTTC; cdr3_aa: CASTDKNYGYTF
v_call: TRBV7-9; d_call: NA; j_call: TRBJ1-2; clone_size: NA; cdr3_nt: TGTGCCAGCAGCCCCGACGCTGCGTATGGCTACACCTTC; cdr3_aa: CASSPDAAYGYTF
v_call: TRBV30; d_call: TRBD1; j_call: TRBJ1-2; clone_size: once; cdr3_nt: TGTGCCTGGAGTGTATGGACAGGGAGCACCCTTACCTTC; cdr3_aa: CAWSVWTGSTLTF